The clone carrying this T cell receptor beta chain was seen once. Its antigen is undetermined. Trimming removed 3 bases at V and 2 bases at J, with 9 bases between. Germline V lookup: CDR1 SGDLS, CDR2 YYNGEE. The CDR3 loop spans 14 amino acids. This entry belongs to a study of T cell responses to AZD1222 COVID-19 vaccine. General observations from the study: White British people made up most donors, females outnumbered males, and clonal diversity was possibly underestimated. Within unmutated variant regions lay the reported targets of nearly half of spike-specific TCRs.

Profiled with immunoSEQ multiplex PCR; TCRdb holds only in-frame clones, not every one. Among roughly 77,000 clones listed, about 91% were seen once. The sample here was peripheral blood, taken on day 0 of MenACWY control vaccination. The chain combines TRBV9 with TRBJ1-3; D is undetermined. This receptor was obtained from an adult in good health. CDR3 in amino acids: CASSGPLAGNTIYF. CDR3 in DNA: TGTGCCAGCAGCGGCCCGTTGGCTGGAAACACCATATATTTT. The variable domain in full, with the rest retrieved from reference TRBV9 and TRBJ1-3, is DSGVTQTPKHLITATGQRVTLRCSPRSGDLSVYWYQQSLDQGLQFLIQYYNGEERAKGNILERFSAQQFPDLHSELNLSSLELGDSALYFCASSGPLAGNTIYFGEGSWLTVV.